This section outlines one T cell receptor beta chain sequence together with its context. This clonotype was observed many times. This receptor's antigen is unknown. No quality values exist for individual bases; no much larger clone is one base distant. The V end loses 3 bases and the J end loses 4 bases, and a stretch of 13 bases separates them. The CDR3 has 14 amino acids, counting the end cysteine and phenylalanine. Only CDR3 DNA remains: 42 bases, in frame from the first base. CDR1 and CDR2 are read off the germline V gene as MGHRA and YSYEKL. These data are taken from a study of CD8 T cells in ankylosing spondylitis (dated by TCRdb to the late 2010s). Concerning the study at large: The study set out to find disease-linked TCR variants by profiling T cell receptor beta repertoires in ankylosing spondylitis patients and healthy donors. The full study cohort comprised about 23 ankylosing spondylitis patients and 85 to 120 healthy donors. Peripheral blood was sampled, and synovial fluid was also collected from ankylosing spondylitis patients. Overall study results and their limits: Blood from ankylosing spondylitis patients appeared to be characterized by a TCR beta motif made up of seven or eight highly homologous amino acid variants. Some motif variants were previously reported in synovial fluid and blood of reactive arthritis patients, suggesting common disease-initiation mechanisms. According to the report, matched synovial fluid samples from ankylosing spondylitis patients were significantly enriched for the disease-linked clones. A CD8+ phenotype was shown by the disease-linked clones, which were found at relatively low frequencies in peripheral blood.

Sequencing used an Illumina HiSeq 2500. Quantitative 5'-RACE with molecular barcodes was used to prepare TCR beta libraries. The paper's data handling went like this. A new computational method based on a probabilistic model of VDJ rearrangement was used to identify disease-linked TCR variants. The raw public reads went through TCRdb reprocessing: fastp at Q25, MiXCR clone calling, in-frame beta chains kept. Each entry merges the rows of one CDR3 protein and shows their most common DNA and genes. The V and J calls reflect TCRdb's pipeline rather than the authors' work. Across this sample there are about 250,000 distinct CDR3 sequences, with roughly a tenth seen only once. The top ten hold 2.6% of the sample.

The rearrangement combines TRBV4-1 with TRBJ2-7; TRBD2 could be the D gene, as 5 bases match. This TCR came from a male donor with ankylosing spondylitis or in good health (not recorded which). Input material: blood, either unsorted or a sorted T cell fraction (not recorded which). For the CDR3, the sequence is CASSQGRGLYEQYF. The DNA sequence is as follows: TGCGCCAGCAGCCAGGGGAGAGGGTTATACGAGCAGTACTTC.